This TCR beta chain was observed in a study of shared clonotypes between healthy human individuals (dated by TCRdb to the early 2020s). Background on the whole study: The cohort comprised two women and a few men aged 18 to 49 years. Blood TCR repertoires of about 5 healthy adults were deeply sequenced to estimate repertoire size and the extent of clonotype sharing between individuals. Per donor, leukapheresis produced somewhere between about 0.85 and 10 billion PBMCs. Different laboratories and diverse techniques were used to prepare libraries and sequence TCR repertoires, to increase sequencing depth and limit assay-specific biases. Per donor, three plates each were used for CD4 naive and CD4 memory, two for CD8 naive, and one for CD8 memory. The full study reports these points: Sampling was restricted to blood, and TCR repertoires in tissues likely differ from the TCR repertoires found in blood. Estimated clonotype richness was generally larger for naive than for memory subsets. Sharing across four donors was observed for around 4.8% of naive CD4, around 3.5% of naive CD8, over 2% of memory CD4, and less than 0.45% of memory CD8 clonotypes. Compared with non-shared clonotypes, clonotypes shared by all four sorted-subset donors had higher generation probabilities. Pairwise subsampling indicated that sequencing depth was expected to affect the degree of clonotype sharing among donors. The genetic and exposure-history diversity represented was limited by the small number of donors. Even with the large sequencing depth, rarefaction of the sorted-subset datasets indicated that sequencing was incomplete.

V loses 1 base, J loses 7 bases, and the germline ends lie 14 bases apart. CDR1 LNHDA and CDR2 SQIVND are derived from the germline V gene (reference sequence). Measured from the cysteine to the phenylalanine, the CDR3 is 15 residues long. The sequence is cut down to CDR3 DNA, 45 bases in frame from base 1. Notes on this clone: This receptor's antigen is unknown. No qualities accompany the bases; no much larger clone lies one base away.

For the CD8 naive samples, CD45RO-negative cells were positively selected for CCR7, yielding a CD45RA+CCR7+ population from which TemRA cells were excluded. The donors were healthy, HIV-negative adults with no recently reported acute infections or vaccinations. Only Caucasian adults living in Nashville, Tennessee, USA were represented among the donors. After blood collection by leukapheresis, PBMCs were isolated using Ficoll-Histopaque density gradient centrifugation and then cryopreserved in the vapor phase of liquid nitrogen. Analytical flow cytometry was used to check the purity and quantity of each magnetically sorted T cell population. From each sorted fraction, genomic DNA was isolated and quantified by UV absorbance on a Nanodrop 2000c. Using the deep immunoSEQ assay, TCR CDR3 regions were amplified from genomic DNA by multiplex PCR. Extracted genomic DNA from each cell subset was spread evenly across all wells of several immunoSEQ 96-well plates, with each plate serving as a replicate. For sorted subsets, each replicate PCR was loaded with 200 ng genomic DNA, equivalent to approximately 27,000 T cell genomes. Purified libraries were measured with a Qubit 3.0 fluorometer, size-checked on a Bioanalyzer 2100, and measured again with the KAPA Library Quantification kit. Each immunoSEQ 96-well plate was sequenced on its own single-read 150-cycle Illumina NextSeq 550 flow cell. The study's own analysis went as follows. The immunoSEQ output contained only junctional sequences without quality scores, so filtering could not match that applied to full-length reads. Sequences were annotated with PyIR, a Python wrapper for IgBLAST v1.9, and V/J genes and CDR3 were assigned using IMGT germline references. Reads were filtered out if the reads had weak V/J assignments (E-value above 1e-6), no CDR3, stop codons, out-of-frame junctions, or ambiguous translated residues. V3J clonotypes were defined as sequences sharing the same inferred V gene, J gene, and CDR3 amino acid sequence. To compute the percentage overlap between repertoires, the number of shared unique clonotypes was divided by the size of the smaller repertoire. Repertoire richness was assessed with RTK rarefaction, the Chao1 estimator, and Recon v2.1 estimates of unobserved clonotypes. For all TCRbeta clonotypes obtained by the gDNA method from a few donors, generation probabilities were computed with OLGA. TCRdb retrieved this table from immuneACCESS and kept in-frame rearrangements only. Not all clones are present; in checked studies, unresolved V genes account for under half, and no reason is known for the remainder. V and J calls and clone size are those listed in that table; D and trimming were worked out from the DNA. Present in this sample are about 2 million clones, roughly 94% of which were seen just once. Clones ranked in the top ten supply 1.2% of the sample.

Material for sequencing was naive CD8+ T cells sorted from blood. The sample's cell subset or site label, decoded: CD45RA+CCR7+. This receptor chain uses TRBV19 and TRBJ2-1; the D assignment is uncertain and may be TRBD1 or TRBD2, with 5 bases supporting each. This TCR derives from a man between 18 and 35 years old in good health. The DNA is as follows: TGTGCCAGTAGTATAGGGGCCGGGACGGGGAATGAGCAGTTCTTC. This translates into CASSIGAGTGNEQFF.